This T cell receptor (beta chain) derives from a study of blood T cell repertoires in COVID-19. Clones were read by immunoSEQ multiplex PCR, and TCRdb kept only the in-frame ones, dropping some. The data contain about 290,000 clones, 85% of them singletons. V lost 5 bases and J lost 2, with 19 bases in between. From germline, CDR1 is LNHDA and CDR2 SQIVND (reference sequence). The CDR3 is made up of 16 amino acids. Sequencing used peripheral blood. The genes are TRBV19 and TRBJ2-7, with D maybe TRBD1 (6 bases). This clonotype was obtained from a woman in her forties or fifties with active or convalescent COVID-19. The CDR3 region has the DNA TGTGCCAGTAGTCTCGGGACAACCCCCCACGCCTACGAGCAGTACTTC. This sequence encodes CASSLGTTPHAYEQYF.